These 19 T cell receptor beta chains were sequenced from one sample in a study of blood T cell repertoires in COVID-19 (dated by TCRdb to 2018 to 2020). Library generation was performed with the immunoSEQ multiplex PCR assay. This immuneACCESS table, as held by TCRdb, lists in-frame sequences with V and J called but not all clones. Of the missing ones, under half trace to an unresolved V gene in checked studies; the others have no known cause. The sample table holds roughly 500,000 clones, of which over 75% were seen once. Of the sample, approximately 1.8% falls within the top ten clones. Source material: PBMCs or T cells enriched from blood (not recorded which). Every receptor here comes from a woman aged 40-49 years who had recovered from COVID-19.

The rearrangement joins TRBV2 to TRBJ1-2; TRBD1 matches at 10 bases. After removal of 6 bases from V and 8 bases from J, the junction contained 9 bases not matched to a gene. Germline CDR1 and CDR2: SNHLY and FYNNEI. This CDR3 comprises 14 residues. DNA for the CDR3: TGTGCCAGCAGCGCCCCGAGGGGACAGGGGGGCTACACCTTC. This sequence encodes CASSAPRGQGGYTF.

This rearrangement joins TRBV11-2 to TRBJ2-3; 8 nucleotides line up with TRBD2. The CDR3 sequence is 17 residues long. Germline CDR1 SGHAT, CDR2 FQNNGV. J was trimmed by 4 bases and V by 2 bases; bases with no gene match: 11. The CDR3 DNA is TGTGCCAGCAGCTTAAGATCAAGCGGGAGAGGTCCAGATACGCAGTATTTT. Translation: CASSLRSSGRGPDTQYF.

CDR3 region: CASKRAGRTDTQYF. The CDR3 nucleotides are TGTGCCAGTAAAAGGGCAGGGCGCACAGATACGCAGTATTTT. The V gene is TRBV11-3, the J gene TRBJ2-3; D is perhaps TRBD1 (5 bases). Germline V gene sequence: CDR1 SGHNT, CDR2 YENEEA. V shed 9 bases and J shed 1 base, with 14 bases lying between them. The CDR3 consists of 14 residues.

This chain uses TRBV9 with TRBJ2-1; 12 bases map to TRBD2. The CDR3 totals 19 residues. Germline V CDR1 and CDR2: SGDLS, YYNGEE. V trimming: 3 bases; J trimming: 0 bases; junction bases outside the gene matches: 10. CDR3 protein: CASSGNGLAGTLSYNEQFF. The CDR3 bases are TGTGCCAGCAGCGGCAATGGACTAGCGGGAACCCTCTCCTACAATGAGCAGTTCTTC.

This chain links TRBV5-6 with TRBJ1-1; D ambiguous. CDR1 and CDR2 from the germline V gene are SGHDT and YYEEEE. V lost 2 bases to trimming and J lost 12 bases, with 17 bases between them. The CDR3 has 13 residues. The CDR3: CASSFPQAGTTFF. The CDR3 nucleotides are TGTGCCAGCAGCTTCCCTCAGGCGGGAACAACTTTCTTT.

This chain links TRBV5-5 with TRBJ2-7; TRBD1 agrees at 7 bases. With V trimmed by 4 bases and J by 2 bases, 9 bases remained unmatched. CDR3 length equals 15 residues. Germline CDR1 SGHKS, CDR2 YYEKEE (reference sequence). CDR3 amino acids: CASSHTGETTYEQYF. DNA for the CDR3: TGTGCCAGCAGCCATACAGGGGAAACAACCTACGAGCAGTACTTC.

The genes are TRBV5-4 and TRBJ1-1; D is undetermined. V dropped 0 bases and J dropped 1 base, with 10 bases sitting between them. Looked up from germline, CDR1 is SGHNT and CDR2 is YYREEE (reference sequence). CDR3 length equals 15 residues. CDR3 in DNA: TGTGCCAGCAGCTTGGACGGGGTAGGGAACACTGAAGCTTTCTTT. The encoded protein is CASSLDGVGNTEAFF.

V usage is TRBV5-4 and J usage is TRBJ2-5; D gene uncertain. Germline CDR1 is SGHNT and CDR2 is YYREEE (reference sequence). This CDR3 has 12 amino acids. Trimming took 2 bases from V and 5 from J, leaving 7 bases between them. The chain's CDR3 is CASSLNGETQYF. In DNA, the CDR3 is TGTGCCAGCAGCTTAAACGGGGAGACCCAGTACTTC.

In this sample, this clone turned up a few times. This chain links TRBV6-5 with TRBJ1-2, with D possibly TRBD1 on 6 matching bases. CDR1 MNHEY and CDR2 SVGAGI come from the germline V gene. This CDR3 spans 14 amino acids. Trimming shortened V by 3 bases and J by 3 bases, and 11 bases separated the two germline ends. For the CDR3, the DNA is TGTGCCAGCAGTTATAGGGGGATTTACTATGGCTACACCTTC. Translating it yields CASSYRGIYYGYTF.

The chain uses TRBV28 and TRBJ1-1; D is ambiguous. The CDR3 runs 14 residues. Germline V lookup: CDR1 MDHEN, CDR2 SYDVKM. Trimming removed 2 bases from V and 3 bases from J, with 10 bases in between. The CDR3 nucleotides read TGTGCCAGCAGTTTAGTAGGCGGGGACACTGAAGCTTTCTTT. This sequence encodes CASSLVGGDTEAFF.

J is TRBJ2-1 and V is TRBV7-8, with TRBD2 identical over 8 bases. The germline V gene encodes CDR1 SGHVS and CDR2 FQNEAQ. CDR3 length equals 15 residues. V trimming: 4 bases; J trimming: 6 bases; junction bases outside the gene matches: 8. This CDR3 reads CASSSLRAGGNEQFF. The CDR3 DNA reads TGTGCCAGCAGCTCCTTACGTGCGGGAGGCAATGAGCAGTTCTTC.

The chain couples TRBV30 to TRBJ2-7, with 7 bases matching TRBD1. V was pared by 3 bases and J by 6 bases, with 5 bases of the junction left unmatched. Germline V gene lookup returns CDR1 GTSNPN and CDR2 SVGIG (reference sequence). The CDR3 has 12 amino acids. CDR3 loop: CAWRINRGEQYF. The CDR3 DNA follows: TGTGCCTGGAGGATCAACAGGGGCGAGCAGTACTTC.

The rearrangement joins TRBV24-1 to TRBJ1-3; D uncertain. Germline assignment: CDR1 KGHDR and CDR2 SFDVKD. The CDR3 is 16 amino acids. V was trimmed by 0 bases and J by 0 bases, leaving 8 bases between them. For the CDR3, the DNA is TGTGCCACCAGTGATTTGAGTCGGGGCTCTGGAAACACCATATATTTT. Amino acid sequence: CATSDLSRGSGNTIYF.

V usage is TRBV18 and J usage is TRBJ2-1; D remains unclear. Trimming stripped 1 base from V and 7 bases from J, with 11 bases between. In germline, CDR1 is KGHSH, CDR2 LQKENI. This CDR3 is 14 amino acids long. CDR3 in amino acids: CASSPLADANEQFF. The DNA of the CDR3 is TGTGCCAGCTCACCACTAGCTGACGCAAATGAGCAGTTCTTC.

The rearrangement links TRBV24-1 to TRBJ2-1; TRBD2 matches at 10 bases. Germline CDR1 KGHDR, CDR2 SFDVKD. The trim removed 1 base at V and 0 bases at J, leaving 2 bases unmatched. The CDR3 covers 17 residues. The CDR3 here is CATSDFKREGSYNEQFF. In DNA, the CDR3 is TGTGCCACCAGTGATTTCAAGCGGGAGGGCTCCTACAATGAGCAGTTCTTC.

The chain is built from TRBV11-3 and TRBJ1-2; the D gene is possibly TRBD1 (6 bases). CDR3 length: 12 amino acids. Trimming cost V 4 bases and J 8 bases, with 11 bases left between them. Germline loops: CDR1 SGHNT, CDR2 YENEEA. The DNA of the CDR3 is TGTGCCAGCAGCTCCGCAGGGGAAGGCTACACCTTC. Its protein product is CASSSAGEGYTF. The full variable domain, its missing parts supplied by reference TRBV11-3 and TRBJ1-2, is EAGVVQSPRYKIIEKKQPVAFWCNPISGHNTLYWYLQNLGQGPELLIRYENEEAVDDSQLPKDRFSAERLKGVDSTLKIQPAELGDSAVYLCASSSAGEGYTFGSGTRLTVV.

This clone has more than one count but fewer than ten. The genes are TRBV2 and TRBJ2-2; D is possibly TRBD2 (5 bases). Germline values: CDR1 SNHLY, CDR2 FYNNEI. The CDR3 runs to 14 residues. Trimming left V 6 bases short and J 6 bases short, with 14 bases between. DNA of the CDR3: TGTGCCAGCAGACCTGACGTGAGGGCCGGGGAGCTGTTTTTT. It is translated as CASRPDVRAGELFF.

The chain joins TRBV25-1 to TRBJ2-5; 8 positions agree with TRBD2. V lost 8 bases to trimming and J lost 2 bases; unmatched junction nucleotides: 10. There are 15 residues in the CDR3. Germline-derived CDR1 and CDR2 are MGHDK and SYGVNS. The CDR3 nucleotides are TGTGCCAGCGGGGTCTCGGCGGGGGGACAAGAGACCCAGTACTTC. Translation gives CASGVSAGGQETQYF.

The gene calls are TRBV7-2 and TRBJ2-4, with 7 positions matching TRBD2. The CDR3 covers 19 residues. Losses at the gene ends were 5 bases for V and 1 base for J; bases not matched to a gene: 17. From germline, CDR1 is SGHTA and CDR2 FQGNSA. The CDR3 region is CASSPWTRPPAAAKNIQYF. CDR3 DNA sequence: TGTGCCAGCAGCCCCTGGACTAGGCCCCCGGCGGCGGCCAAAAACATTCAGTACTTC.